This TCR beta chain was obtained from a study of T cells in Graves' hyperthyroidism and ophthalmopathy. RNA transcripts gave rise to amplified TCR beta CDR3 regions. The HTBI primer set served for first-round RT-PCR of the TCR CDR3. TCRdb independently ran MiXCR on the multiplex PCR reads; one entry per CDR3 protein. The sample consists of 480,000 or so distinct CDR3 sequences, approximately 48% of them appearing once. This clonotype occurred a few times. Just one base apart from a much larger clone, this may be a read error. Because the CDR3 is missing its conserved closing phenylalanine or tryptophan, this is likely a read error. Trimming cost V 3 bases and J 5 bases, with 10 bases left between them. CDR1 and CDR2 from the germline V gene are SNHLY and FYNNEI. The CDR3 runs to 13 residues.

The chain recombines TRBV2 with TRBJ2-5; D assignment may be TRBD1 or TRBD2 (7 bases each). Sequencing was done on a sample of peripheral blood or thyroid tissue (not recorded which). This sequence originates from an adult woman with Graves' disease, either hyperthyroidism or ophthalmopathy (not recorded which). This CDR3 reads CASSDRGGETQYL. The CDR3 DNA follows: TGTGCCAGCAGTGACAGGGGGGGTGAGACCCAGTACCTC.